Below, 18 T cell receptor beta chains from the same sample are listed, as sequenced in a study of cytomegalovirus exposure and HLA in healthy donors. 60 Vbeta and 13 Jbeta primers were used in PCR. Libraries were prepared by immunoSEQ multiplex PCR; TCRdb keeps only in-frame clonotypes and omits some of them. The sample lists 100,000 to 120,000 clones, 80% seen once, with approximately 7.2% in the top ten. The sequenced sample was PBMCs. The receptors shown here come from a man aged 25-45 years in good health and CMV-seropositive.

This chain connects TRBV20-1 to TRBJ2-4, with a tentative D call TRBD2 (5 bases). The V end was cut by 3 bases, the J end by 8 bases, with 8 bases between. The CDR3 runs to 11 residues. Germline V gene data show CDR1 as DFQATT and CDR2 as SNEGSKA (reference sequence). CDR3 in DNA: TGCAGTGCTAGTTTCGGGGACATTCAGTACTTC. Translating gives CSASFGDIQYF.

This sequence joins TRBV19 and TRBJ1-5, with TRBD1 matching 7 bases. The CDR3 runs to 12 residues. CDR1 is LNHDA, CDR2 SQIVND, per germline (reference sequence). V was pared by 7 bases and J by 6 bases, with 3 bases of the junction left unmatched. The CDR3 DNA is TGTGCCAGTACGTACAGGGGTCAGCCCCAGCATTTT. Translation gives CASTYRGQPQHF.

To note about this clone: A junction boundary mismatches the germline segment, possibly from a read error. Additional DNA sequences in this sample encode the identical CDR3. The chain has TRBV4-2 and TRBJ2-3; the D is unclear. The CDR3 has 16 residues. CDR1 and CDR2 from the germline V gene are LGHNA and YNFKEQ. CDR3 protein: CASSQAVGVGTDTQYF. The CDR3 bases are TGTGCCAGCAGTCAAGCCGTCGGTGTCGGCACAGATACGCAGTATTTT.

The chain employs TRBV4-1 and TRBJ1-1, with D unresolved. The CDR3 is made up of 14 amino acids. Germline V gene data show CDR1 as MGHRA and CDR2 as YSYEKL. V lost 5 bases to trimming and J lost 4 bases, with 14 bases between them. The CDR3 is CASSYVTAATEAFF. CDR3 DNA sequence: TGCGCCAGCAGCTACGTAACAGCGGCCACTGAAGCTTTCTTT.

The rearrangement joins TRBV5-6 to TRBJ2-4; TRBD1 is a possible D gene (6 bases). The CDR3 sequence is 16 residues long. The germline V gene has CDR1 SGHDT and CDR2 YYEEEE. Trimming left V 2 bases short and J 3 bases short, with 15 bases between. For the CDR3, the DNA is TGTGCCAGCAGCTTCAGCAGGGGCGAAGTCAAAAACATTCAGTACTTC. Translation: CASSFSRGEVKNIQYF. Full variable domain (rest looked up from reference TRBV5-6 and TRBJ2-4): DAGVTQSPTHLIKTRGQQVTLRCSPKSGHDTVSWYQQALGQGPQFIFQYYEEEERQRGNFPDRFSGHQFPNYSSELNVNALLLGDSALYLCASSFSRGEVKNIQYFGAGTRLSVL.

The V and J genes are TRBV29-1 and TRBJ1-1; D remains unclear. Germline lookup yields CDR1 SQVTM and CDR2 ANQGSEA. The CDR3 has 13 amino acids. Trimming removed 8 bases from V and 0 bases from J, with 13 bases in between. The CDR3 loop is CSFRGQMNTEAFF. The CDR3 nucleotides read TGCAGCTTTCGCGGGCAAATGAACACTGAAGCTTTCTTT.

The chain uses TRBV28 and TRBJ2-7; 11 bases are shared with TRBD1. Losses at the gene ends were 7 bases for V and 0 bases for J; bases not matched to a gene: 5. Germline CDR1 is MDHEN and CDR2 is SYDVKM. The CDR3 extends over 15 amino acids. CDR3 in amino acids: CASNLGTGGSYEQYF. CDR3 nucleotide sequence: TGTGCCAGCAACCTCGGGACAGGGGGCTCCTACGAGCAGTACTTC. The whole variable domain, remainder taken from reference TRBV28 and TRBJ2-7, is DVKVTQSSRYLVKRTGEKVFLECVQDMDHENMFWYRQDPGLGLRLIYFSYDVKMKEKGDIPEGYSVSREKKERFSLILESASTNQTSMYLCASNLGTGGSYEQYFGPGTRLTVT.

The table lists this clone with a count of one. The CDR3, as DNA: TGTGCCAGCAGCTGGGGACAGGGGTCCTACAATGAGCAGTTCTTC. This translates into CASSWGQGSYNEQFF. The chain recombines TRBV5-8 with TRBJ2-1; 10 bases match TRBD1. CDR1 is SGHTS and CDR2 is YDEGEE in the germline V gene. V lost 3 bases and J lost 1; bases outside the gene matches: 1. The CDR3 loop spans 15 amino acids. The variable domain in full, completed from reference TRBV5-8 and TRBJ2-1, reads EAGVTQSPTHLIKTRGQQATLRCSPISGHTSVYWYQQALGLGLQFLLWYDEGEERNRGNFPPRFSGRQFPNYSSELNVNALELEDSALYLCASSWGQGSYNEQFFGPGTRLTVL.

V and J are TRBV2 and TRBJ2-2, with D possibly matching TRBD1 (5 bases). Trimming stripped 3 bases from V and 7 bases from J, with 9 bases between. The CDR3 loop spans 13 amino acids. Germline CDR1 is SNHLY and CDR2 is FYNNEI. The CDR3 protein is CASSEQGFGELFF. CDR3 DNA: TGTGCCAGCAGTGAGCAGGGTTTCGGGGAGCTGTTTTTT.

The rearrangement uses TRBV4-1 and TRBJ2-5; D remains ambiguous. This CDR3 comprises 17 residues. Germline V gene data show CDR1 as MGHRA and CDR2 as YSYEKL. V was trimmed by 0 bases and J by 1 base, leaving 15 bases between them. CDR3 nucleotide sequence: TGCGCCAGCAGCCAAGATCCCAGCCAGGTTCTCCAAGAGACCCAGTACTTC. Residues: CASSQDPSQVLQETQYF.

The chain couples TRBV6-6 to TRBJ1-6; no clear D gene. CDR1 and CDR2 (germline): MNHNY, SVGAGI (reference sequence). The CDR3 has 15 residues. V lost 0 bases and J 9 bases, leaving 12 bases between the germline ends. This CDR3 reads CASSYSGPAGSPLHF. The DNA of the CDR3 is TGTGCCAGCAGTTACTCGGGCCCGGCGGGTTCACCCCTCCACTTT.

The CDR3 coding sequence is TGTGCCAGCAGCTCAGTACATGGTTCGGGTCCTGAAGCTTTCTTT. Residues: CASSSVHGSGPEAFF. The V and J genes are TRBV7-2 and TRBJ1-1; the D is unclear. Germline V gene lookup returns CDR1 SGHTA and CDR2 FQGNSA. The CDR3 is 15 residues long. Trimming pared 4 bases from V and 6 bases from J, leaving 18 bases between.

The CDR3 loop reads CASSILKTGGQPQHF. Here the CDR3 DNA reads TGTGCCAGTAGTATTCTAAAGACAGGGGGCCAGCCCCAGCATTTT. The chain links TRBV19 to TRBJ1-5; 10 bases fit TRBD1. Germline V gives CDR1 LNHDA, CDR2 SQIVND (reference sequence). Unmatched junction bases numbered 6, after V lost 3 bases and J lost 7 bases. This CDR3 has 15 residues.

This clone was recorded only once. This rearrangement joins TRBV5-6 to TRBJ1-6, with D perhaps TRBD1 (5 bases). The V and J ends lost 10 bases and 1 base respectively, with 9 bases between them. The CDR3 has 13 residues. Germline V gives CDR1 SGHDT, CDR2 YYEEEE. The CDR3 region is CASGGSYNSPLHF. CDR3 sequence (DNA): TGTGCCTCCGGGGGGTCCTATAATTCACCCCTCCACTTT.

The V call is TRBV11-3, the J call TRBJ2-7; 7 bases are a match to TRBD1. J lost 4 bases, V lost 4 bases, and 4 bases had no gene match. The CDR3 covers 13 residues. From germline, CDR1 is SGHNT and CDR2 YENEEA. As DNA, the CDR3 is TGTGCCAGCAGCTCGGGACAGATGTACGAGCAGTACTTC. This gives the protein CASSSGQMYEQYF.

This sequence joins TRBV19 and TRBJ2-3; D call uncertain. This CDR3 region has 13 residues. V lost 6 bases and J lost 2, with 9 bases in between. Germline loops: CDR1 LNHDA, CDR2 SQIVND (reference sequence). As DNA, the CDR3 is TGTGCCAGTAGGGCGGCAGCCACAGATACGCAGTATTTT. Amino acid sequence: CASRAAATDTQYF.

This rearrangement joins TRBV2 to TRBJ1-2; the D is unclear. V gave up 3 bases and J gave up 7 bases, with 15 bases separating them. CDR1 and CDR2 (germline): SNHLY, FYNNEI. The CDR3 has 14 residues. The CDR3 coding sequence is TGTGCCAGCAGTGATTCCAGCCATCTAGGTGGCTACACCTTC. Encoded protein: CASSDSSHLGGYTF.

The chain uses TRBV4-1 and TRBJ2-5, with 7 bases aligning to TRBD2. Germline trimming cut 0 bases from V and 10 bases from J; bases unmatched to any gene: 11. Germline CDR1 is MGHRA and CDR2 is YSYEKL. The CDR3 spans 15 residues. In DNA, the CDR3 is TGCGCCAGCAGCCAAGACACGGACCTAGCGGCCGGCCAGTACTTC. This codes for CASSQDTDLAAGQYF.